This TCR beta chain is drawn from a study of T cells expressing NK-cell markers. Study summary: HCMV seropositivity characterized most of the eight sequenced donors, and seronegativity one.

CDR1 DFQATT and CDR2 SNEGSKA come from the germline V gene (reference sequence). The CDR3 length is 14 residues. TCRdb re-called the 5' RACE reads and shows each CDR3 protein once, DNA omitted. The sample data list around 260,000 distinct CDR3 sequences. As to this clonotype: Its antigen is currently unknown.

Findings of the study overall: Similarly, these clonotypes led the CD3+CD56-NKG2C+ fraction as well in a few donors.

The source of this sequence is a woman between 18 and 70 years old in good health. Input material: blood T cells: a sorted CD56 or NKG2C T cell subset, CD4+ or CD8+ T cells, or bulk PBMC T cells (not recorded which). The chain combines TRBV20-1 with TRBJ1-2; TCRdb's D gene call, TRBD1, goes unchecked for lack of DNA. The CDR3 region is CSAEDRGTFDGYTF.